The following is a TCR beta chain sequence with its context. The entry originates in a study of blood T cell repertoires in COVID-19. Study information: The analysed material was cDNA or gDNA that came from T cells, B-cell-depleted T cells, or PBMCs.

Profiled with immunoSEQ multiplex PCR; TCRdb holds only in-frame clones, not every one. Among some 19,000 clones, approximately 85% were seen once, and the ten largest hold about two thirds. The CDR3 loop spans 16 amino acids. V dropped 2 bases and J dropped 2; count of bases not matched to a gene: 3. Germline V gives CDR1 MNHNY, CDR2 SVGAGI (reference sequence). This TCR derives from an elderly man with acute or convalescent COVID-19. Material for sequencing was peripheral blood. The genes are TRBV6-6 and TRBJ1-6, with TRBD1 matching 7 bases. DNA for the CDR3: TGTGCCAGCAGTTACGGGACAGAGACCTATAATTCACCCCTCCACTTT. Translating it yields CASSYGTETYNSPLHF.